The entry below describes one TCR beta chain. This CDR3 is 13 amino acids long. Germline CDR1 and CDR2: SGHRS and YFSETQ. V gave up 4 bases and J gave up 2 bases, with 8 bases separating them. Sequenced by immunoSEQ multiplex PCR; TCRdb stores in-frame clones only, minus some. The sample includes 26,000 or so clones, approximately 88% of them seen just once. This sample stems from a study of T cell changes during pregnancy in multiple sclerosis. This specimen consisted of CD4+ T cells from peripheral blood mononuclear cells, obtained in the first trimester of pregnancy. The chain uses TRBV5-1 and TRBJ2-3; D is undetermined. The sequence was collected from a female donor in good health, enrolled as a control in a pregnancy study. The CDR3 DNA reads TGCGCCAGCAGCCCGGGTGTCACAGATACGCAGTATTTT. Encoded protein: CASSPGVTDTQYF.